A selection of T cell receptor beta chains follows, all from one sample in a study of cytomegalovirus exposure and HLA in healthy donors. Libraries were prepared by immunoSEQ multiplex PCR; TCRdb keeps only in-frame clonotypes and omits some of them. The sample has some 190,000 clones; around 80% are singletons. The sequenced material came from PBMCs. All receptors derive from a girl between 10 and 17 years old in good health and CMV-seropositive. CDR3s include the opening cysteine and the closing phenylalanine or tryptophan. D genes are given only for firm matches. Rows give clone size only sometimes, using once, few, many, or a class for an expanded clone.

>-|TRBJ2-1|TRBV27|-
CASSSAGSSYNEQFF
TGTGCCAGCAGCTCAGCGGGCAGCTCCTACAATGAGCAGTTCTTC
>-|TRBJ2-1|TRBV4-3|TRBD2
CASSTGTSGYNEQFF
TGCGCCAGCAGCACCGGGACTAGCGGGTACAATGAGCAGTTCTTC
>few|TRBJ2-3|TRBV5-5|-
CASSLGLAETDTQYF
TGTGCCAGCAGCTTGGGCCTAGCAGAAACAGATACGCAGTATTTT
>once|TRBJ1-1|TRBV30|-
CAWSVLGQTNTEAFF
TGTGCCTGGAGTGTACTTGGACAGACGAACACTGAAGCTTTCTTT
>-|TRBJ2-5|TRBV5-5|-
CASSLTRAGGKTQYF
TGTGCCAGCAGCTTGACGAGGGCAGGCGGGAAGACCCAGTACTTC
>-|TRBJ1-1|TRBV5-6|-
CASSRGGGTEAFF
TGTGCCAGCAGTAGGGGGGGAGGCACTGAAGCTTTCTTT
>-|TRBJ1-3|TRBV19|TRBD1
CASGRRGLGNTIYF
TGTGCCAGTGGAAGGAGGGGGCTTGGAAACACCATATATTTT
>-|TRBJ2-3|TRBV7-2|TRBD2
CASRSLSGSTDTQYF
TGTGCCAGCAGGAGTCTTAGCGGGAGCACAGATACGCAGTATTTT
>few|TRBJ2-3|TRBV6-1|-
CASKGREWSTDTQYF
TGTGCCAGCAAAGGACGGGAGTGGAGCACAGATACGCAGTATTTT
>-|TRBJ1-2|TRBV7-9|-
CASSLWDKGSDGYTF
TGTGCCAGCAGCTTATGGGACAAGGGGTCGGATGGCTACACCTTC
>-|TRBJ1-2|TRBV30|TRBD1
CAWSVMEGGTGDYQIHGYTF
TGTGCCTGGAGTGTAATGGAGGGAGGGACAGGGGATTATCAGATTCATGGCTACACCTTC
>-|TRBJ2-6|TRBV29-1|-
CSVGLGGPGANVLTF
TGCAGCGTTGGGTTGGGGGGGCCGGGGGCCAACGTCCTGACTTTC
>-|TRBJ2-1|TRBV9|-
CASSLGGSGNYNEQFF
TGTGCCAGCAGCCTAGGGGGTAGCGGAAACTACAATGAGCAGTTCTTC
>-|TRBJ1-1|TRBV29-1|-
CSVGFRGYNTEAFF
TGCAGCGTTGGATTTCGAGGGTATAACACTGAAGCTTTCTTT
>-|TRBJ1-1|TRBV7-2|-
CASSLAQHRAGTEAFF
TGTGCCAGCAGCTTAGCGCAGCACAGGGCGGGTACTGAAGCTTTCTTT
>-|TRBJ2-7|TRBV5-1|-
CASSVGIIFRHPDHEQYF
TGCGCCAGCAGCGTGGGAATTATTTTCCGACACCCAGACCACGAGCAGTACTTC
>-|TRBJ2-6|TRBV19|-
CASSTPWGSGANVLTF
TGTGCCAGTAGTACTCCTTGGGGCTCCGGGGCCAACGTCCTGACTTTC
>-|TRBJ2-2|TRBV11-2|-
CASSRRRDRNTGELFF
TGTGCCAGCAGCCGTAGGAGGGACAGGAACACCGGGGAGCTGTTTTTT
>-|TRBJ1-5|TRBV29-1|TRBD1
CSAIPTGGNQPQHF
TGCAGCGCTATACCGACAGGGGGCAATCAGCCCCAGCATTTT
>-|TRBJ1-5|TRBV5-6|-
CASSSGPSGNQPQHF
TGTGCCAGCAGCTCAGGGCCGAGTGGCAATCAGCCCCAGCATTTT
>-|TRBJ2-3|TRBV15|-
CATSRDRGASTDTQYF
TGTGCCACCAGCAGAGACAGGGGGGCTAGCACAGATACGCAGTATTTT
>once|TRBJ1-3|TRBV30|-
CAWARQYSGNTIYF
TGTGCCTGGGCCCGACAGTACTCTGGAAACACCATATATTTT
>-|TRBJ1-1|TRBV6-1|TRBD1
CAGGQGTEAFF
TGTGCCGGCGGACAGGGCACTGAAGCTTTCTTT
>-|TRBJ2-3|TRBV9|TRBD2
CASSPRSGVSTDTQYF
TGTGCCAGCAGCCCCCGTAGCGGGGTTAGCACAGATACGCAGTATTTT
>-|TRBJ2-7|TRBV30|TRBD1
CAWTRDRKIYEQYF
TGTGCCTGGACCCGGGACAGGAAGATTTACGAGCAGTACTTC
>-|TRBJ2-3|TRBV2|TRBD2
CASTLLAGFTDTQYF
TGTGCCAGCACTCTTCTAGCGGGCTTCACAGATACGCAGTATTTT
>once|TRBJ1-4|TRBV18|TRBD1
CASSYQTGSGEKLFF
TGTGCCAGCTCGTACCAGACAGGGTCCGGGGAAAAACTGTTTTTT
>-|TRBJ2-7|TRBV7-3|-
CASSLGGGGNEQYF
TGTGCCAGCAGCTTAGGGGGAGGGGGGAACGAGCAGTACTTC
>-|TRBJ2-6|TRBV4-3|-
CASSLIRSSGANVLTF
TGCGCCAGCAGCCTAATAAGGAGCTCTGGGGCCAACGTCCTGACTTTC
>-|TRBJ2-7|TRBV6-5|-
CASSPGWTYEQYF
TGTGCCAGCAGTCCCGGGTGGACCTACGAGCAGTACTTC
>-|TRBJ1-5|TRBV19|-
CAGGGGGNQPQHF
TGTGCTGGGGGAGGGGGAGGCAATCAGCCCCAGCATTTT
>-|TRBJ1-2|TRBV11-2|-
CASSFLQGHGYTF
TGTGCCAGCAGCTTCCTACAGGGCCATGGCTACACCTTC
>-|TRBJ2-3|TRBV28|TRBD2
CASSRTSGIDTQYF
TGTGCCAGCAGCCGGACTAGCGGGATAGATACGCAGTATTTT
>-|TRBJ2-2|TRBV27|-
CASSFVRTGELFF
TGTGCCAGCAGTTTCGTGCGAACCGGGGAGCTGTTTTTT
>once|TRBJ1-1|TRBV9|-
CASSPQGGAYLNTEAFF
TGTGCCAGCAGCCCTCAGGGAGGGGCATACCTGAACACTGAAGCTTTCTTT
>-|TRBJ2-3|TRBV6-1|-
CASSERGQGIDTQYF
TGTGCCAGCAGTGAAAGGGGCCAGGGGATAGATACGCAGTATTTT
>-|TRBJ1-2|TRBV19|TRBD1
CASSMTGSGGYTF
TGTGCCAGTAGTATGACAGGGAGTGGTGGCTACACCTTC
>-|TRBJ2-3|TRBV5-6|-
CASSLVPSTSTDTQYF
TGTGCCAGCAGCTTGGTCCCTAGTACTAGCACAGATACGCAGTATTTT
>-|TRBJ1-4|TRBV5-1|-
CASSLMDTTNEKLFF
TGCGCCAGCAGCTTGATGGACACTACTAATGAAAAACTGTTTTTT
>few|TRBJ2-2|TRBV27|TRBD1
CASSFEDRGPGELFF
TGTGCCAGCAGTTTTGAGGACAGGGGTCCCGGGGAGCTGTTTTTT
>-|TRBJ1-3|TRBV10-3|-
CAVVSSGNTIYF
TGTGCCGTAGTCTCCTCTGGAAACACCATATATTTT
>-|TRBJ1-3|TRBV5-6|-
CASSSQGGSGNTIYF
TGTGCCAGCAGCTCCCAGGGAGGTTCTGGAAACACCATATATTTT
>-|TRBJ2-6|TRBV6-5|-
CASSYVRTSGANVLTF
TGTGCCAGCAGTTACGTCAGGACTTCTGGGGCCAACGTCCTGACTTTC
>-|TRBJ1-2|TRBV7-2|TRBD1
CASSLTGTGGYGYTF
TGTGCCAGCAGCTTGACCGGGACAGGGGGCTATGGCTACACCTTC
>-|TRBJ1-2|TRBV14|TRBD1
CASSSRQGSSGYTF
TGTGCCAGCAGCTCCCGACAGGGGTCATCTGGCTACACCTTC
>once|TRBJ1-1|TRBV6-5|-
CASTPATNQNTEAFF
TGTGCCAGCACCCCCGCGACAAACCAGAACACTGAAGCTTTCTTT
>-|TRBJ1-1|TRBV2|TRBD1
CASRSTGDTEAFF
TGTGCCAGCAGATCAACAGGGGACACTGAAGCTTTCTTT
>-|TRBJ1-2|TRBV2|-
CASELEYGYTF
TGTGCCAGCGAGCTAGAGTATGGCTACACCTTC
>few|TRBJ2-7|TRBV19|-
CASSQTSGSSSYEQYF
TGTGCCAGTAGTCAGACGAGCGGCAGTAGCTCCTACGAGCAGTACTTC
>-|TRBJ2-3|TRBV10-1|-
CASKTLSETSTDTQYF
TGCGCCAGCAAAACTCTTTCCGAAACTAGCACAGATACGCAGTATTTT